A single sample gave rise to the 21 T cell receptor beta chains below, sequenced in a study of blood T cells in healthy people across ages. Using a J-beta primer mix together with a sample-barcoded 5' primer, a second PCR was run for about 6 to 11 cycles. TCRdb independently ran MiXCR on the 5' RACE reads; one entry per CDR3 protein. The sample consists of 910,000 or so distinct CDR3 sequences, about 53% of them appearing once. Sequenced sample: blood. These receptor sequences come from a woman aged 55-70 years in good health.

The chain combines TRBV29-1 with TRBJ2-3; D is possibly TRBD1 or TRBD2 (6 bases each). The germline V gene has CDR1 SQVTM and CDR2 ANQGSEA. Trimming stripped 3 bases from V and 8 bases from J, with 21 bases between. CDR3 length equals 15 residues. The CDR3 nucleotides read TGCAGCGTTGATAGGCGGGACACCGGCGCGGGTACGCAGTATTTT. It encodes CSVDRRDTGAGTQYF.

This clonotype appeared a few times. The rearrangement joins TRBV4-1 to TRBJ2-5; D remains ambiguous. The CDR3 extends over 13 amino acids. Germline assignment: CDR1 MGHRA and CDR2 YSYEKL. Trimming removed 4 bases from V and 5 bases from J, with 11 bases in between. The CDR3 is CASSPLVGETQYF. The CDR3 nucleotides are TGCGCCAGCAGCCCCTTAGTCGGGGAGACCCAGTACTTC.

This clonotype has more than one count but fewer than ten. V usage is TRBV15 and J usage is TRBJ2-4, with D possibly being TRBD2 (6 bases). This CDR3 is 16 amino acids long. V gave up 1 base and J gave up 4 bases, with 14 bases separating them. Germline CDR1 LNHNV, CDR2 YYDKDF (reference sequence). CDR3 DNA: TGTGCCACCAGCAGAGGCCGGGAGTGGGAGAAAAACATTCAGTACTTC. Amino acids: CATSRGREWEKNIQYF.

This clonotype showed up just a few times. This chain uses TRBV7-6 with TRBJ2-1; 10 bases agree with TRBD2. The germline V gene has CDR1 SGHVS and CDR2 FNYEAQ. Trimming took 5 bases from V and 5 from J; bases not matched to a gene: 3. This CDR3 comprises 14 residues. The CDR3 DNA is TGTGCCAGCAGCCGACTAGCGGGTAACAATGAGCAGTTCTTC. Residues: CASSRLAGNNEQFF.

This sequence joins TRBV20-1 and TRBJ2-7, with D unresolved. The J call may be faulty, since TRBJ2-4 better matches the DNA end. This CDR3 comprises 19 residues. Per the germline V gene, CDR1 is DFQATT and CDR2 is SNEGSKA (reference sequence). DNA of the CDR3: TGCAGTGCTAGAGATCTGGGCGGATTTGGCTGGAGCAAGAGAAACATTCAGTACTTC. Encoded protein: CSARDLGGFGWSKRNIQYF.

The chain has TRBV11-2 and TRBJ2-5; 13 bases map to TRBD2. The CDR3 is 17 amino acids. The germline V gene has CDR1 SGHAT and CDR2 FQNNGV. Trimming took 4 bases from V and 2 from J; bases not matched to a gene: 7. Here the CDR3 reads CASSSKGLAGSQETQYF. The CDR3 DNA is TGTGCCAGCAGCTCAAAGGGACTAGCGGGGTCTCAAGAGACCCAGTACTTC.

The V and J genes are TRBV7-9 and TRBJ2-4, with 8 bases identical to TRBD1. The last part of the DNA fits TRBJ2-5 better; the J call may be wrong. Germline V gives CDR1 SEHNR, CDR2 FQNEAQ (reference sequence). There are 12 residues in the CDR3. Here the CDR3 reads CAAGGKEETQYF. The DNA of the CDR3 is TGTGCAGCAGGGGGCAAAGAAGAGACCCAGTACTTC.

This clonotype was picked up a small number of times. The chain combines TRBV27 with TRBJ2-5; 9 nucleotides match TRBD1. The J call may be mistaken, given a closer DNA end match to TRBJ2-7. CDR3 length equals 13 residues. Germline loops: CDR1 MNHEY, CDR2 SMNVEV (reference sequence). The CDR3 bases are TGTGCCAGCAGCGTACAGGGGGCCAGCGAGCAGTACTTC. Its protein product is CASSVQGASEQYF.

The chain recombines TRBV18 with TRBJ2-3; TRBD1 aligns across 9 bases. Germline V CDR1 and CDR2: KGHSH, LQKENI. The CDR3 runs to 15 residues. Trimming at V came to 4 bases and at J to 4 bases, leaving 6 bases not matched to a gene. Here the CDR3 reads CASSRGQGGADTQYF. CDR3 in DNA: TGTGCCAGCTCACGGGGACAGGGTGGCGCAGATACGCAGTATTTT.

V is TRBV27 and J is TRBJ2-1; 7 bases line up with TRBD1. The trim removed 7 bases at V and 4 bases at J, leaving 10 bases unmatched. The germline gives CDR1 MNHEY, CDR2 SMNVEV (reference sequence). The CDR3 is 15 amino acids. This CDR3 reads CASTSTGKRYNEQFF. CDR3 coding DNA: TGTGCCAGCACCTCGACAGGGAAAAGGTACAATGAGCAGTTCTTC.

This clonotype appeared a few times. CDR3 protein: CASSLWGLRGTQQPQHF. Written as DNA, the CDR3 is TGCGCCAGCAGCTTGTGGGGCCTCCGCGGCACCCAGCAGCCCCAGCATTTT. The chain recombines TRBV5-1 with TRBJ1-5; the D gene is possibly TRBD1 (5 bases). V dropped 1 base and J dropped 7 bases, with 21 bases sitting between them. Looked up from germline, CDR1 is SGHRS and CDR2 is YFSETQ. The CDR3 runs to 17 residues.

This clonotype was seen at least ten times. The chain is built from TRBV12-3 or TRBV12-4 and TRBJ2-5; TRBD2 aligns across 10 bases. Trimming took 3 bases from V and 5 from J; bases not matched to a gene: 6. This CDR3 contains 15 residues. The CDR3 loop is CASSFGLAGVETQYF. As DNA, the CDR3 is TGTGCCAGCAGTTTTGGGCTAGCGGGAGTTGAGACCCAGTACTTC.

A single count supports this clonotype. The V gene is TRBV20-1, the J gene TRBJ2-7, with TRBD1 as a possible D gene (8 bases). Germline V gene data show CDR1 as DFQATT and CDR2 as SNEGSKA (reference sequence). The CDR3 is 15 amino acids. V was clipped by 5 bases and J by 3 bases, with 20 bases between them. The CDR3 reads CSAPQGGRGNYEQYF. DNA for the CDR3: TGCAGTGCTCCACAGGGGGGGCGGGGAAACTACGAGCAGTACTTC.

This rearrangement joins TRBV5-6 to TRBJ2-7, with 10 nucleotides matching TRBD1. Near its end, the DNA agrees better with TRBJ2-4, so the J call may be wrong. This CDR3 is 16 amino acids long. The germline V gene has CDR1 SGHDT and CDR2 YYEEEE. The CDR3 here is CASSLRTGGNPNIQYF. The CDR3 DNA reads TGTGCCAGCAGCCTCCGGACAGGGGGGAACCCTAACATTCAGTACTTC.

The rearrangement joins TRBV15 to TRBJ2-5, with TRBD2 as a possible D gene (6 bases). This CDR3 spans 21 amino acids. Between the trimmed V and J ends, which lost 3 bases and 3 bases, there was a span of 32 bases. The germline V gene encodes CDR1 LNHNV and CDR2 YYDKDF (reference sequence). This CDR3 is CATSRDLAFRLGREKKETQYF. Here the CDR3 DNA reads TGTGCCACCAGCAGGGACCTCGCGTTCCGACTAGGAAGGGAGAAAAAAGAGACCCAGTACTTC. Looking up the rest from reference TRBV15 and TRBJ2-5 gives the full variable domain: DAMVIQNPRYQVTQFGKPVTLSCSQTLNHNVMYWYQQKSSQAPKLLFHYYDKDFNNEADTPDNFQSRRPNTSFCFLDIRSPGLGDTAMYLCATSRDLAFRLGREKKETQYFGPGTRLLVL.

The chain is built from TRBV4-1 and TRBJ2-7, with D possibly being TRBD1 (5 bases). V shed 4 bases and J shed 2 bases, with 12 bases lying between them. Per germline, CDR1 MGHRA and CDR2 YSYEKL. The CDR3 has 14 residues. In nucleotides, the CDR3 is TGCGCCAGCAGCCCCAACCAGGGTCCCTACGAGCAGTACTTC. Its protein product is CASSPNQGPYEQYF.

The CDR3 DNA is TGTGCCAGCAGCCCATTTGGTGGGGGGCCTTCCTACGAGCAGTACTTC. This translates into CASSPFGGGPSYEQYF. The chain is built from TRBV13 and TRBJ2-7, with D perhaps being TRBD1 or TRBD2 (6 bases each). The V gene's germline CDR1 is PRHDT and CDR2 FYEKMQ (reference sequence). The V and J ends lost 5 bases and 1 base respectively, with 18 bases between them. The CDR3 loop spans 16 amino acids.

The V call is TRBV4-1, the J call TRBJ2-7; TRBD2 matches at 10 bases. The CDR3 has 16 residues. Per the germline V gene, CDR1 is MGHRA and CDR2 is YSYEKL. J gave up 7 bases and V 1 base, and 10 bases lay outside the gene matches. In DNA form, the CDR3 reads TGCGCCAGCAGCCAAGTATTGCTAGCGGGAGTAAATGAGCAGTACTTC. It is translated as CASSQVLLAGVNEQYF.

In the case of this clonotype: A read error may produce the germline difference seen at one junction end. The chain joins TRBV10-3 to TRBJ1-2, with 9 bases fitting TRBD1. This CDR3 is 14 amino acids long. CDR1 and CDR2 (germline): ENHRY, SYGVKD. CDR3: CAIRLTGGLGGHTF. The CDR3 bases are TGTGCCATCAGATTAACAGGGGGCTTGGGTGGCCACACCTTC.

Only one count was recorded for this clonotype. The rearrangement uses TRBV27 and TRBJ1-5, with TRBD1 as a possible D gene (5 bases). This CDR3 contains 15 residues. Germline loops: CDR1 MNHEY, CDR2 SMNVEV (reference sequence). Between the trimmed V and J ends, which lost 3 bases and 0 bases, there was a span of 9 bases. The CDR3 sequence: CASSFGTDSNQPQHF. DNA for the CDR3: TGTGCCAGCAGTTTCGGGACGGATAGCAATCAGCCCCAGCATTTT.

The V and J genes are TRBV27 and TRBJ2-1, with a weak D call TRBD2 (5 bases). Germline V gene lookup returns CDR1 MNHEY and CDR2 SMNVEV (reference sequence). V was shortened by 6 bases and J by 5 bases, with 11 bases between the two germline ends. This CDR3 spans 13 amino acids. CDR3 protein: CASRGVANNEQFF. The CDR3 nucleotides are TGTGCCAGCAGGGGAGTTGCCAACAATGAGCAGTTCTTC.